Below, 16 T cell receptor beta chains from the same sample are listed, as sequenced in a study of shared clonotypes between healthy human individuals. Generated by immunoSEQ multiplex PCR, the TCRdb table keeps only in-frame clones and is missing some. In the table there are over a million clones, more than 75% of which are singletons. Sequencing was done on a sample of memory CD4+ T cells from PBMCs. Subset reported: CD45RA-negative fraction. The receptors come from a man aged 18 to 35 in good health. Some clones in this sample may be carry-over from other donors' samples.

The count of this clone is one. The genes are TRBV27 and TRBJ1-2; no clear D. The CDR3 runs 13 residues. The germline gives CDR1 MNHEY, CDR2 SMNVEV (reference sequence). V was clipped by 2 bases and J by 5 bases, with 9 bases between them. The CDR3 coding sequence is TGTGCCAGCAGTTTACGACGAGGGTATGGCTACACCTTC. It translates to CASSLRRGYGYTF.

The chain couples TRBV5-8 to TRBJ1-3, with TRBD1 identical over 8 bases. The trim removed 3 bases at V and 1 base at J, leaving 6 bases unmatched. The germline V gene has CDR1 SGHTS and CDR2 YDEGEE. The CDR3 covers 16 residues. The CDR3 sequence: CASSWKGQASGNTIYF. CDR3 nucleotide sequence: TGTGCCAGCAGCTGGAAGGGACAGGCGTCTGGAAACACCATATATTTT.

The gene calls are TRBV27 and TRBJ1-1; a weak D match, TRBD1 (6 bases). Trimming shortened V by 3 bases and J by 0 bases, and 11 bases separated the two germline ends. The CDR3 has 15 amino acids. Germline CDR1 is MNHEY and CDR2 is SMNVEV (reference sequence). CDR3 in amino acids: CASSLAGGMNTEAFF. The DNA of the CDR3 is TGTGCCAGCAGTTTGGCGGGGGGCATGAACACTGAAGCTTTCTTT.

This clone was seen repeatedly, ten times or more. The same CDR3 is also encoded by other DNA sequences in this sample. The V call is TRBV30, the J call TRBJ1-5; 8 nucleotides align to TRBD1. The germline V gene has CDR1 GTSNPN and CDR2 SVGIG (reference sequence). There are 15 residues in the CDR3. The V segment lost 2 bases and the J segment 6 bases; nucleotides outside the gene matches: 9. This chain's CDR3 is CAWSTSGQGGQPQHF. The CDR3 region has the DNA TGTGCCTGGAGTACCTCCGGACAGGGAGGTCAGCCCCAGCATTTT. Variable domain in full (rest from reference TRBV30 and TRBJ1-5): SQTIHQWPATLVQPVGSPLSLECTVEGTSNPNLYWYRQAAGRGLQLLFYSVGIGQISSEVPQNLSASRPQDRQFILSSKKLLLSDSGFYLCAWSTSGQGGQPQHFGDGTRLSIL.

This chain links TRBV11-3 with TRBJ2-3; 10 bases align to TRBD2. J was trimmed by 3 bases and V by 4 bases; bases with no gene match: 4. In germline, CDR1 is SGHNT, CDR2 YENEEA. The CDR3 extends over 15 amino acids. This chain's CDR3 is CASSSGLAKTDTQYF. CDR3 in DNA: TGTGCCAGCAGCTCGGGACTAGCGAAGACAGATACGCAGTATTTT. Drawing the rest from reference TRBV11-3 and TRBJ2-3, the complete variable domain is EAGVVQSPRYKIIEKKQPVAFWCNPISGHNTLYWYLQNLGQGPELLIRYENEEAVDDSQLPKDRFSAERLKGVDSTLKIQPAELGDSAVYLCASSSGLAKTDTQYFGPGTRLTVL.

This clone came up once. This chain links TRBV5-1 with TRBJ2-3; 11 bases match TRBD2. With V trimmed by 4 bases and J by 4 bases, 14 bases remained unmatched. The germline V gene has CDR1 SGHRS and CDR2 YFSETQ. This CDR3 region has 18 residues. This CDR3 reads CASSPRLAGGLTSDTQYF. DNA of the CDR3: TGCGCCAGCAGCCCCCGCCTAGCGGGAGGTTTAACATCAGATACGCAGTATTTT.

This clone was recorded once. The chain uses TRBV4-3 and TRBJ1-4; TRBD1 agrees at 9 bases. The CDR3 consists of 14 residues. The V gene end was trimmed by 5 bases and the J gene end by 4 bases; junction bases not matched to a gene: 2. Germline values: CDR1 LGHNA, CDR2 YSLEER. The CDR3 DNA reads as TGCGCCAGCAGCGGGACAGGGCTTAATGAAAAACTGTTTTTT. Translated: CASSGTGLNEKLFF.

This chain uses TRBV18 with TRBJ2-3; D uncertain. The length of the CDR3 is 14 residues. With 4 bases removed from V and 6 bases from J, the gap between germline ends came to 14 bases. CDR1 and CDR2 (germline): KGHSH, LQKENI. The CDR3 spells CASSRSVPPDTQYF. For the CDR3, the DNA is TGTGCCAGCTCACGGTCCGTCCCCCCTGATACGCAGTATTTT.

About this clone: Other DNA variants within this sample encode the same CDR3. DNA for the CDR3: TGTGCCACCAGCAGAGATGGCTACGAGCAGTACTTC. Amino acids: CATSRDGYEQYF. The chain couples TRBV15 to TRBJ2-7; the D is unclear. Germline CDR1 LNHNV, CDR2 YYDKDF (reference sequence). The CDR3 consists of 12 residues. V gave up 0 bases and J gave up 3 bases, with 3 bases separating them.

This clone was seen repeatedly, ten times or more. The V call is TRBV6-1, the J call TRBJ2-5; no reliable D call. V shed 4 bases and J shed 5 bases, with 11 bases lying between them. The CDR3 sequence is 13 residues long. From germline, CDR1 is MNHNS and CDR2 SASEGT. The CDR3 nucleotides read TGTGCCAGCAGTGGATGGTCCAGGGAGACCCAGTACTTC. The encoded protein is CASSGWSRETQYF.

This chain uses TRBV11-2 with TRBJ1-3; the D gene is possibly TRBD1 (6 bases). V was clipped by 2 bases and J by 0 bases, with 8 bases between them. In germline, CDR1 is SGHAT, CDR2 FQNNGV. The CDR3 sequence is 15 residues long. CDR3 sequence reads: CASSLLDSSGNTIYF. The CDR3 DNA sequence: TGTGCCAGCAGCTTACTGGACAGCTCTGGAAACACCATATATTTT.

CDR3 amino acids: CASSPGSDSMNTEAFF. The CDR3 bases are TGTGCCAGCTCACCAGGGTCAGATTCAATGAACACTGAAGCTTTCTTT. The chain is built from TRBV18 and TRBJ1-1, with unresolved D. Trimming left V 2 bases short and J 0 bases short, with 13 bases between. Germline lookup yields CDR1 KGHSH and CDR2 LQKENI. The CDR3 extends over 16 amino acids.

The chain recombines TRBV23-1 with TRBJ1-2, with D unresolved. TRBV23-1 is an ORF; its function is uncertain. The CDR3 sequence is 13 residues long. V was pared by 4 bases and J by 6 bases, with 12 bases between. The CDR3: CASSLHGRDGYTF. The CDR3 nucleotides are TGCGCCAGCAGTCTTCACGGGCGGGATGGCTACACCTTC.

The chain recombines TRBV28 with TRBJ2-1; maybe TRBD1 (6 bases). CDR3 size: 12 residues. V was pared by 7 bases and J by 7 bases, with 11 bases between. Looked up from germline, CDR1 is MDHEN and CDR2 is SYDVKM. The CDR3 here is CASNAGENEQFF. The CDR3 region has the DNA TGTGCCAGCAACGCAGGGGAAAATGAGCAGTTCTTC.

In its sample, this clone was seen once. The CDR3 loop reads CASSSLDRGHQPQHF. The CDR3 bases are TGTGCCAGCAGTTCTCTGGACAGGGGGCATCAGCCCCAGCATTTT. The chain links TRBV28 to TRBJ1-5; TRBD1 agrees at 11 bases. V lost 4 bases and J lost 5; bases outside the gene matches: 4. This CDR3 is 15 amino acids long. Germline V lookup: CDR1 MDHEN, CDR2 SYDVKM.

J is TRBJ1-4 and V is TRBV15, with TRBD1 matching 7 bases. Losses at the gene ends were 4 bases for V and 5 bases for J; bases not matched to a gene: 13. Germline V CDR1 and CDR2: LNHNV, YYDKDF (reference sequence). CDR3 size: 17 residues. This chain's CDR3 is CATSKKKDGRGNEKLFF. The CDR3 DNA reads as TGTGCCACCAGCAAAAAAAAGGATGGCAGGGGGAATGAAAAACTGTTTTTT.